This TCR beta chain was profiled in a study of T cell repertoires in cytomegalovirus infection (dated by TCRdb to about 2019). The study in broad terms: The peptide stimulations were aimed at well-studied HLA-B-restricted epitopes as well as recently identified HLA-C-restricted CMV epitopes, whose presentation resists viral immunomodulation. The HLA type of each donor mattered for the analysis, because public TCR beta signatures pointed to carriage of CMV infection along with the matching HLA type.

The run used an Illumina HiSeq 1500. TCRdb cleaned the public reads at Q25 with fastp, built clones with MiXCR and kept in-frame beta chains. Entries that share a CDR3 protein sequence are merged under the most common genes and DNA. Present in this sample are 110,000 to 150,000 distinct CDR3 sequences, more than 30% of which were seen just once. The ten biggest clones cover around 50% of the sample. This specimen's treatment or condition label, per the study, means: in vitro stimulation with specific CMV peptide epitopes to enrich CMV-specific T cells. Overall results and qualifications from the work: Cumulative frequency of public TCR beta family members discriminated carriers of CMV infection plus the relevant HLA type in this cohort and an independent approximately 350-donor cohort. The ex vivo response was dominated by HLA-C-restricted CMV-specific TCR beta clonotypes, which also provided the single most frequent clonotype in two of eight donors.

A note on this clonotype: The antigen this receptor binds is unknown. No base quality information exists; no much larger clone differs at one position.

Based on the germline V gene, the CDR1 and CDR2 sequences are ENHRY and SYGVKD. Reading from cysteine to phenylalanine, the CDR3 counts 16 amino acids. CDR3 DNA is the only sequence kept; it has 48 bases, read in frame from the first base. The V and J ends are trimmed by 3 bases and 5 bases, leaving 17 bases between them. The sequence was collected from a human donor in good health (CMV status not recorded). Some clones in this sample may be carry-over from other donors' samples. The rearranged segments are TRBV10-3 and TRBJ2-1; the D gene is perhaps TRBD2, from 6 matching bases. Here the sequenced sample was CD8+ T cells from cultured PBMCs, taken from culture after CMV antigen stimulation. This receptor has the CDR3 CAISEAGPPPNNEQFF. The DNA reads TGTGCCATCAGTGAAGCGGGCCCACCGCCAAACAATGAGCAGTTCTTC.